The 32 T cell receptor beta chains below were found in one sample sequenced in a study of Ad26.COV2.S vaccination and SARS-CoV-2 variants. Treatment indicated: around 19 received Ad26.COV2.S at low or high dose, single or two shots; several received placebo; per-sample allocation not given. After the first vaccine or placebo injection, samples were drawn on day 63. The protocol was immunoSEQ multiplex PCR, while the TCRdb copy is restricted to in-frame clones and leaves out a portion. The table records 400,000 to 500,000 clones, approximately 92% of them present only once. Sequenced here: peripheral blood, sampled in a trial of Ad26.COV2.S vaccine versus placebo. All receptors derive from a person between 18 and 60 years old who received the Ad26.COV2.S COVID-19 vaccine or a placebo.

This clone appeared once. The CDR3 DNA reads TGCGCCAGCAGACACAACCAAGAGACCCAGTACTTC. This codes for CASRHNQETQYF. This chain connects TRBV5-1 to TRBJ2-5; D is uncertain. CDR1 is SGHRS, CDR2 YFSETQ, per germline. The ends were cut back, 5 bases at V and 0 bases at J, with 5 bases in the middle. The CDR3 has 12 residues.

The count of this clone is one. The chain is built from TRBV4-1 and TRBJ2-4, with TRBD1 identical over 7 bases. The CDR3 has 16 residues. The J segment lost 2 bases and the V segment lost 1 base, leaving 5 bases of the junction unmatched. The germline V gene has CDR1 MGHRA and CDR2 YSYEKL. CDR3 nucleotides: TGCGCCAGCAGCCAAGTAGGGGGCGAGCCCAAAAACATTCAGTACTTC. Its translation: CASSQVGGEPKNIQYF.

In DNA form, the CDR3 reads TGTGCCAGCAGCGCGTGGACACGACAGGCGAACACTGAAGCTTTCTTT. Translated: CASSAWTRQANTEAFF. The rearrangement uses TRBV9 and TRBJ1-1; D possibly corresponds to TRBD1 (6 bases). Trimming left V 3 bases short and J 1 base short, with 16 bases between. Germline V gene sequence: CDR1 SGDLS, CDR2 YYNGEE. The CDR3 runs 16 residues.

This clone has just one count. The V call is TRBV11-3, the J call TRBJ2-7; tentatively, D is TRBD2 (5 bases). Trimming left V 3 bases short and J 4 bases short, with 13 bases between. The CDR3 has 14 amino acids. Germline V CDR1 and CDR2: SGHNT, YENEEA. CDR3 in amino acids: CASSFGLGSYEQYV. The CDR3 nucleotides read TGTGCCAGCAGCTTTGGACTGGGATCTTACGAGCAGTACGTC.

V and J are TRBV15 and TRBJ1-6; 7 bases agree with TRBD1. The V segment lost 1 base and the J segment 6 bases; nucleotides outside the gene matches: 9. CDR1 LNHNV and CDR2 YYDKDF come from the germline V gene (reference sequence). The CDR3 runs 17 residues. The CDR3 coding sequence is TGTGCCACCAGCAGAGCAAAGGGGGCTAGTGTTAATTCACCCCTCCACTTT. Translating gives CATSRAKGASVNSPLHF.

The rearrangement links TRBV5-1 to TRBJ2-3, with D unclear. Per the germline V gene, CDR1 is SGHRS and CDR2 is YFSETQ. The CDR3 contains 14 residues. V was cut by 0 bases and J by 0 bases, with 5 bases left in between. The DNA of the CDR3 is TGCGCCAGCAGCTTGGGTGTCAGCACAGATACGCAGTATTTT. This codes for CASSLGVSTDTQYF.

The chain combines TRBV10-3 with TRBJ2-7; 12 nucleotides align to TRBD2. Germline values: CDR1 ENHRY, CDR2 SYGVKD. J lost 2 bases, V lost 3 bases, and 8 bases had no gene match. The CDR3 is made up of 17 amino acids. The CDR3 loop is CAISDPLLAGGPYEQYV. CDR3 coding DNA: TGTGCCATCAGTGACCCACTACTAGCGGGAGGACCCTACGAGCAGTACGTC.

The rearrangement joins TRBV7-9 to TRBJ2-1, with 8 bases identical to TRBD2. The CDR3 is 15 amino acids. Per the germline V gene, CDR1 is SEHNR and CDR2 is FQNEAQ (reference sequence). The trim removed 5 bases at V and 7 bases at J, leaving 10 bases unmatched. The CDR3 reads CASSLRTSRFNEQFF. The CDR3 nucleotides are TGTGCCAGCAGCCTTCGGACTAGCCGGTTTAATGAGCAGTTCTTC.

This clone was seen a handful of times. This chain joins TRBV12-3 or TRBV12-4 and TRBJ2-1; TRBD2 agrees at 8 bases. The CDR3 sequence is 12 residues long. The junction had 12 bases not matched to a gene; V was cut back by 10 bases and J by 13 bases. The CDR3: CATRESSGSQFF. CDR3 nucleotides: TGTGCCACAAGGGAATCCAGCGGGAGCCAGTTCTTC.

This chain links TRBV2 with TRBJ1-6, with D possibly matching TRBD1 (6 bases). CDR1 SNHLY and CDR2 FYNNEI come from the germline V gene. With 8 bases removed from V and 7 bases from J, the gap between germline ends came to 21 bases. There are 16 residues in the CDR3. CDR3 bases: TGTGCCAGCGCCCTTTACGGGGGCGCGTTGAATTCACCCCTCCACTTT. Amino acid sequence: CASALYGGALNSPLHF.

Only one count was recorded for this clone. CDR3 DNA: TGTGCCAGCAGTGTACAGGGTACTAATGAAAAACTGTTTTTT. It translates to CASSVQGTNEKLFF. J is TRBJ1-4 and V is TRBV28; a possible D gene is TRBD1 (6 bases). Trimming shortened V by 5 bases and J by 2 bases, and 9 bases separated the two germline ends. This CDR3 comprises 14 residues. Germline loops: CDR1 MDHEN, CDR2 SYDVKM.

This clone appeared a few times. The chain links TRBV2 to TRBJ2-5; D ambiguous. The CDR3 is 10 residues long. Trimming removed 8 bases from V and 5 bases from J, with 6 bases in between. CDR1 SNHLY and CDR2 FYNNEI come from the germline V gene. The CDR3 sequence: CASGWETQYF. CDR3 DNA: TGTGCCAGCGGGTGGGAGACCCAGTACTTC.

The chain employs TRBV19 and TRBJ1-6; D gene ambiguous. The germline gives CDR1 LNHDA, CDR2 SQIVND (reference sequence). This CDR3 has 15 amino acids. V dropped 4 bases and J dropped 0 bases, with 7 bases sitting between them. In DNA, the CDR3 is TGTGCCAGTAGTACGAGGAGCTCCTATAATTCACCCCTCCACTTT. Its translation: CASSTRSSYNSPLHF.

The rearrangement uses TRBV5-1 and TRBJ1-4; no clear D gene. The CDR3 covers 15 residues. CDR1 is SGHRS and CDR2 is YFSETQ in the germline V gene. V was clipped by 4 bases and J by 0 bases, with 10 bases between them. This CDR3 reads CASSPTLATNEKLFF. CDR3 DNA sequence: TGCGCCAGCAGCCCCACCCTTGCAACTAATGAAAAACTGTTTTTT.

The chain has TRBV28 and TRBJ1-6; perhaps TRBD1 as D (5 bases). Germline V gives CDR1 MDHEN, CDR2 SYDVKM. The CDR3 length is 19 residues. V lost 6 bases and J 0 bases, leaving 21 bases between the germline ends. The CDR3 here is CASRFLGQGYPSYNSPLHF. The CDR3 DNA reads TGTGCCAGCAGGTTCCTAGGGCAGGGATACCCCTCCTATAATTCACCCCTCCACTTT.

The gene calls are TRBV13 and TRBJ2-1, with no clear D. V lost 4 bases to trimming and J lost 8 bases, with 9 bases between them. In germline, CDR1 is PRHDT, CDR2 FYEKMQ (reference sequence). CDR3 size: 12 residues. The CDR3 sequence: CASSSPGYEQFF. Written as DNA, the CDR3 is TGTGCCAGCAGCTCCCCGGGCTATGAGCAGTTCTTC. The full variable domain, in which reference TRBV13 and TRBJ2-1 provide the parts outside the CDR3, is AAGVIQSPRHLIKEKRETATLKCYPIPRHDTVYWYQQGPGQDPQFLISFYEKMQSDKGSIPDRFSAQQFSDYHSELNMSSLELGDSALYFCASSSPGYEQFFGPGTRLTVL.

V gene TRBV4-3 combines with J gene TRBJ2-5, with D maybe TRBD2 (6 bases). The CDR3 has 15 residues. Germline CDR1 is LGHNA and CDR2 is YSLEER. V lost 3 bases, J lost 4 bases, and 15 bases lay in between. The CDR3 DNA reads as TGCGCCAGCAGCCAGCAGACTAGAGTAGGAGAGACCCAGTACTTC. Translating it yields CASSQQTRVGETQYF.

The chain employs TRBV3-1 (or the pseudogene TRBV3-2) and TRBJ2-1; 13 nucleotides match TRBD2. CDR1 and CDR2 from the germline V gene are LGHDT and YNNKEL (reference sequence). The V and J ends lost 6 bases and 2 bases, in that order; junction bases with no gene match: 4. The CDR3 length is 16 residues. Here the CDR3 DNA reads TGTGCCAGCAGGCTGGGACTAGCGGGGACCTACAATGAGCAGTTCTTC. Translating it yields CASRLGLAGTYNEQFF.

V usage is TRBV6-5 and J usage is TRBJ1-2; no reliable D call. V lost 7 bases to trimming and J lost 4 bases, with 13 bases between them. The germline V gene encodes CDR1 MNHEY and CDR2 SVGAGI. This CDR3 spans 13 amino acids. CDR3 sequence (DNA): TGTGCCAGCATTCCGGGAGCTCTCTATGGCTACACCTTC. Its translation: CASIPGALYGYTF.

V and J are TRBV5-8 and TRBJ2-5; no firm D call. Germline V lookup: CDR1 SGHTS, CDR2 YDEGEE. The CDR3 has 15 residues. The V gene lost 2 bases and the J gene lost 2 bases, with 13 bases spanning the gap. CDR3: CASSFPAGPQETQYF. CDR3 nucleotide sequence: TGTGCCAGCAGCTTCCCCGCAGGCCCACAAGAGACCCAGTACTTC. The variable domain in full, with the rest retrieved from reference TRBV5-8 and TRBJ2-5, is EAGVTQSPTHLIKTRGQQATLRCSPISGHTSVYWYQQALGLGLQFLLWYDEGEERNRGNFPPRFSGRQFPNYSSELNVNALELEDSALYLCASSFPAGPQETQYFGPGTRLLVL.

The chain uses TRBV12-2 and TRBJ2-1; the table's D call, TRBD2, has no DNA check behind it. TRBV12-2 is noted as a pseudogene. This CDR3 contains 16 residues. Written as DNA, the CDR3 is TGTGCAAGTCGCTACGATCCTAGCGGGAGTTGCAATGAGCAGTTCTTC. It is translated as CASRYDPSGSCNEQFF.

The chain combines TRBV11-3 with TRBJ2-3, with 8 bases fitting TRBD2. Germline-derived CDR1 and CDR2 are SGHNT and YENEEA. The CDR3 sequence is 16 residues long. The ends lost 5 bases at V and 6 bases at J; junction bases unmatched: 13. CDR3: CASSKEPGGGFDTQYF. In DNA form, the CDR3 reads TGTGCCAGCAGCAAAGAGCCGGGCGGGGGGTTTGATACGCAGTATTTT.

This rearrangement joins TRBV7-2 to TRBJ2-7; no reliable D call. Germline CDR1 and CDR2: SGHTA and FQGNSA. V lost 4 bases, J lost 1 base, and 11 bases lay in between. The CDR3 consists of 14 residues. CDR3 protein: CASSSTPWSYEQYV. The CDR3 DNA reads TGTGCCAGCAGCTCAACCCCCTGGTCCTACGAGCAGTACGTC.

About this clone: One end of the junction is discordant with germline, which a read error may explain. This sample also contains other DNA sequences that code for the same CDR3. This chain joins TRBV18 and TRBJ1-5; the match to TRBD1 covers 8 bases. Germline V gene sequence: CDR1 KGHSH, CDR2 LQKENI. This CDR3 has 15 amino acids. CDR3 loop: CASSPQGGGNQPQHF. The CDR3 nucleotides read TGTGCCAGCTCCCCACAGGGGGGTGGCAATCAGCCCCAGCATTTT.

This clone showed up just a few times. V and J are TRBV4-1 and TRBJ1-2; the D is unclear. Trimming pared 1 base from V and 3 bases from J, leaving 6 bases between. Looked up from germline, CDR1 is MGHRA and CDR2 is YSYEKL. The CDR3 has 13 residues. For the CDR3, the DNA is TGCGCCAGCAGCCAAGTCGGTCACTATGGCTACACCTTC. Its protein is CASSQVGHYGYTF.

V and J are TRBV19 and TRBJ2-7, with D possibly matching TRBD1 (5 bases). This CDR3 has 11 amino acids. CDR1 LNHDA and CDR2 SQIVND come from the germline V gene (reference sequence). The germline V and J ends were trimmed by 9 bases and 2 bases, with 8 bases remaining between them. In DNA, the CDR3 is TGTGCCAGCGGACATCCCTACGAGCAGTACTTC. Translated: CASGHPYEQYF.

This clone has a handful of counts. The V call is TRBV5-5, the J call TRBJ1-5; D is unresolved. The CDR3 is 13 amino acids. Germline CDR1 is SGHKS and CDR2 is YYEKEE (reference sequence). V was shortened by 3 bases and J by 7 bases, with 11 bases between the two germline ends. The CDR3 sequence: CASSSNPAQPQHF. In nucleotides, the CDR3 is TGTGCCAGCAGCTCGAATCCGGCCCAGCCCCAGCATTTT.

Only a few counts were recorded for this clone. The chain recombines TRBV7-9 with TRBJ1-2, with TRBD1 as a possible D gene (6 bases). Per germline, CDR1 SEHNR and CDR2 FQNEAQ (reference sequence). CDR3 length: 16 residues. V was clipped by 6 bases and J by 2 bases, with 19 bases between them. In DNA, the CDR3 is TGTGCCAGCAGACTAGGCGGGGGCCAGGGGAACTATGGCTACACCTTC. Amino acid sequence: CASRLGGGQGNYGYTF.

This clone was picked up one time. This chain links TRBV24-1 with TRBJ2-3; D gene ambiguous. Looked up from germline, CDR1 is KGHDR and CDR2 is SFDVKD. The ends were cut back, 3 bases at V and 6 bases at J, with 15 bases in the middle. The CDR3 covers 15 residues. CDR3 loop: CATSDPAGQADTQYF. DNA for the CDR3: TGTGCCACCAGTGATCCCGCAGGTCAGGCGGATACGCAGTATTTT.

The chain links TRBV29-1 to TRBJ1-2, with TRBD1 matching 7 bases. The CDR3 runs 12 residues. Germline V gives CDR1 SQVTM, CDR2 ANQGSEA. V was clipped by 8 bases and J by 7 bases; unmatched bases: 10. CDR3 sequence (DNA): TGCAGCATTCGACAGGGATCGGCTGGCTACACCTTC. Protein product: CSIRQGSAGYTF.

The DNA for the CDR3 is TGTGCCAGCAGCGTAGCAGGGGGTGTCTATGGCTACACCTTC. Protein: CASSVAGGVYGYTF. The V call is TRBV9, the J call TRBJ1-2; 7 bases agree with TRBD1. J gave up 4 bases and V 0 bases, and 3 bases lay outside the gene matches. This CDR3 is built from 14 residues. The germline CDR1 and CDR2 sequences are SGDLS and YYNGEE. The full variable domain, rest sourced from reference TRBV9 and TRBJ1-2, is DSGVTQTPKHLITATGQRVTLRCSPRSGDLSVYWYQQSLDQGLQFLIQYYNGEERAKGNILERFSAQQFPDLHSELNLSSLELGDSALYFCASSVAGGVYGYTFGSGTRLTVV.

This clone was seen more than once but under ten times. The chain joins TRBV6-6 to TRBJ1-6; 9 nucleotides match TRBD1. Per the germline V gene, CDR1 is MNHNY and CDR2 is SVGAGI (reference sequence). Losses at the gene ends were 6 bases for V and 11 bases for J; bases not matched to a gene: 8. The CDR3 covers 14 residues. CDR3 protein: CASRPRQGVAPLHF. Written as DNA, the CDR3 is TGTGCCAGCAGGCCAAGACAGGGGGTCGCACCCCTCCACTTT.